This TCR beta chain stems from a study of shared clonotypes between healthy human individuals. Study-level background: Three CD4 naive, three CD4 memory, two CD8 naive and one CD8 memory plate were used per donor. Overall study results and limits: Only blood underwent sampling, and tissue repertoires likely differ.

Worth noting for this clone: What it recognizes is unknown.

With V trimmed by 7 bases and J by 7 bases, 10 bases remained unmatched. Germline CDR1 reads SNHLY; CDR2 reads FYNNEI. The CDR3 covers 14 residues. Using roughly 200 ng DNA, some 30,000 T cell genomes, the sorted-subset replicate PCRs were run. In the original workflow: Filtering differed, since immunoSEQ gave only junction sequences and no quality scores. Libraries were prepared by immunoSEQ multiplex PCR; TCRdb keeps only in-frame clonotypes and omits some of them. V, J and clone size are taken as reported in that table, and D and trimming were inferred from the DNA itself. The table shows around 1,000,000 clones, with 77% occurring only once.

The TCR sequence derives from a man aged 18 to 30 in good health. Some clones in this sample may be carry-over from other donors' samples. The sample consisted of memory CD4+ T cells from PBMCs. Subset described: CD45RA-negative fraction. This chain links TRBV2 with TRBJ1-5; TRBD1 aligns across 7 bases. The CDR3 here is CASTTGALSQPQHF. CDR3 in DNA: TGTGCCAGCACTACAGGGGCCTTGTCACAGCCCCAGCATTTT.